One sample yielded the 28 T cell receptor beta chains listed below, sequenced in a study of beta chain features in type 1 diabetes. All of the isolated RNA was reverse transcribed, so expressed TCRB transcripts were sequenced. Sequenced by immunoSEQ multiplex PCR; TCRdb stores in-frame clones only, minus some. The repertoire holds under 800,000 clones, with about 16% as singletons. The sample consisted of naive CD4+ T cells from blood. The origin of the receptors is a man younger than 30 in good health.

The CDR3 bases are TGTGCCAGCACCTACACCGGGACAGGGAGCTACAATGAGCAGTTCTTC. This encodes CASTYTGTGSYNEQFF. The genes are TRBV5-6 and TRBJ2-1; 9 bases match TRBD1. The CDR3 has 16 residues. Germline trimming cut 6 bases from V and 3 bases from J; bases unmatched to any gene: 10. Germline V CDR1 and CDR2: SGHDT, YYEEEE.

This clone was observed a handful of times. No conserved phenylalanine or tryptophan ends this CDR3, so it is likely a read error. The DNA is left out, because the CDR3 cannot be placed on it with certainty; the CDR3 is given as TCRdb lists it. The chain has TRBV4-1 and TRBJ2-7; the table's D call of TRBD1 was not tested on the DNA. Germline V lookup: CDR1 MGHRA, CDR2 YSYEKL. The CDR3 has 12 residues if both end residues are counted. The CDR3 loop is CASSLRGKTGCI.

The chain recombines TRBV28 with TRBJ2-7, with a possible D match to TRBD2 (6 bases). CDR1 and CDR2 from the germline V gene are MDHEN and SYDVKM. V was shortened by 8 bases and J by 1 base, with 12 bases between the two germline ends. The CDR3 has 13 residues. CDR3 in amino acids: CASFAGTSYEQYF. CDR3 sequence (DNA): TGTGCCAGCTTCGCGGGGACTTCCTACGAGCAGTACTTC.

This clone was observed a handful of times. The chain carries TRBV19 and TRBJ1-1; 8 nucleotides line up with TRBD1. The V and J ends lost 9 bases and 4 bases, in that order; junction bases with no gene match: 10. Per the germline V gene, CDR1 is LNHDA and CDR2 is SQIVND (reference sequence). The CDR3 is made up of 14 amino acids. The CDR3 nucleotides are TGTGCCAGCGCCTACCAGGGGGCCGGCACTGAAGCTTTCTTT. Its protein is CASAYQGAGTEAFF.

This clone was recorded a few times. Other DNA sequences from this sample encode an identical CDR3 as well. This chain connects TRBV9 to TRBJ2-7; D is ambiguous. The germline CDR1 and CDR2 sequences are SGDLS and YYNGEE. This CDR3 is built from 14 residues. V lost 0 bases and J lost 0, with 7 bases in between. The CDR3 here is CASSVVGSSYEQYF. The DNA of the CDR3 is TGTGCCAGCAGCGTAGTTGGATCCTCCTACGAGCAGTACTTC.

The gene calls are TRBV5-4 and TRBJ2-1, with D perhaps being TRBD1 or TRBD2 (5 bases each). This CDR3 is 15 amino acids long. V was pared by 0 bases and J by 9 bases, with 16 bases between. CDR1 SGHNT and CDR2 YYREEE come from the germline V gene (reference sequence). CDR3 nucleotides: TGTGCCAGCAGCTTGGCGAGGGGTGTTGGTTTTGAGCAGTTCTTC. This encodes CASSLARGVGFEQFF. The whole variable domain, filled in from reference TRBV5-4 and TRBJ2-1, reads ETGVTQSPTHLIKTRGQQVTLRCSSQSGHNTVSWYQQALGQGPQFIFQYYREEENGRGNFPPRFSGLQFPNYSSELNVNALELDDSALYLCASSLARGVGFEQFFGPGTRLTVL.

This clone appeared a few times. V is TRBV7-2 and J is TRBJ2-3; D is possibly TRBD2 (7 bases). Germline loops: CDR1 SGHTA, CDR2 FQGNSA. Trimming shortened V by 5 bases and J by 3 bases, and 15 bases separated the two germline ends. This CDR3 is built from 15 residues. The CDR3 DNA reads TGTGCCAGCAGCCCACGGCGGGGGCGGACAGATACGCAGTATTTT. Translated: CASSPRRGRTDTQYF.

This clone was found once. J is TRBJ2-5 and V is TRBV19, with 7 bases identical to TRBD1. The length of the CDR3 is 12 residues. Germline loops: CDR1 LNHDA, CDR2 SQIVND (reference sequence). The junction had 5 bases not matched to a gene; V was cut back by 8 bases and J by 5 bases. The CDR3 bases are TGTGCCAGTTCTACAGGGGCCGAGACCCAGTACTTC. Amino acid sequence: CASSTGAETQYF.

This clone turned up a few times. This sample includes further DNA sequences coding for the same CDR3. The rearrangement links TRBV27 to TRBJ2-7, with D tentatively TRBD1 (6 bases). Trimming took 2 bases from V and 2 from J, leaving 10 bases between them. CDR3 size: 14 residues. CDR1 is MNHEY and CDR2 is SMNVEV in the germline V gene (reference sequence). The DNA of the CDR3 is TGTGCCAGCAGTTTAAGGCAGGGGACCTACGAGCAGTACTTC. Its translation: CASSLRQGTYEQYF.

Only a few counts were recorded for this clone. The gene calls are TRBV10-3 and TRBJ1-5; TRBD1 is a possible D gene (6 bases). This CDR3 spans 14 amino acids. The V and J ends lost 6 bases and 5 bases respectively, with 14 bases between them. Germline CDR1 ENHRY, CDR2 SYGVKD. The chain's CDR3 is CAIRGTDRYQPQHF. The CDR3 DNA reads as TGTGCCATCAGGGGAACGGACAGATATCAGCCCCAGCATTTT.

This clone was picked up a small number of times. The rearrangement links TRBV4-1 to TRBJ2-1, with D possibly being TRBD2 (5 bases). Between the trimmed V and J ends, which lost 4 bases and 6 bases, there was a span of 10 bases. The CDR3 is 13 amino acids. Germline V gives CDR1 MGHRA, CDR2 YSYEKL. CDR3 sequence: CASSLIRGNEQFF. CDR3 nucleotide sequence: TGCGCCAGCAGCCTTATCCGGGGCAATGAGCAGTTCTTC.

This clone has just a few counts. The genes are TRBV9 and TRBJ2-1, with TRBD1 identical over 7 bases. Germline loops: CDR1 SGDLS, CDR2 YYNGEE. Trimming removed 4 bases from V and 2 bases from J; junction bases left unmatched: 9. The CDR3 is made up of 16 amino acids. CDR3 sequence: CASSPRTGEAYNEQFF. Written as DNA, the CDR3 is TGTGCCAGCAGCCCCCGTACAGGGGAAGCCTACAATGAGCAGTTCTTC.

This clone was seen more than once but under ten times. The chain uses TRBV5-4 and TRBJ2-3; D assignment may be TRBD1 or TRBD2 (6 bases each). Germline lookup yields CDR1 SGHNT and CDR2 YYREEE (reference sequence). The V end lost 6 bases, the J end lost 1 base, and 12 bases lay between the germline ends. The CDR3 loop spans 14 amino acids. The CDR3 region is CASTHGGRTDTQYF. The CDR3 DNA is TGTGCCAGCACTCATGGGGGGCGCACAGATACGCAGTATTTT.

The V and J genes are TRBV7-2 and TRBJ1-5, with D hard to call. CDR3 length: 15 residues. The germline gives CDR1 SGHTA, CDR2 FQGNSA. Trimming took 7 bases from V and 0 from J, leaving 13 bases between them. CDR3 sequence: CASTRGRTSNQPQHF. CDR3 DNA sequence: TGTGCCAGCACCAGAGGAAGAACTAGCAATCAGCCCCAGCATTTT.

The V gene is TRBV6-5, the J gene TRBJ1-1; 12 bases align to TRBD1. Germline trimming cut 4 bases from V and 2 bases from J; bases unmatched to any gene: 2. This CDR3 has 15 residues. From germline, CDR1 is MNHEY and CDR2 SVGAGI. This chain's CDR3 is CASSSGTGGNTEAFF. CDR3 nucleotide sequence: TGTGCCAGCAGTTCAGGGACAGGGGGCAACACTGAAGCTTTCTTT.

This clone was recorded a few times. This chain uses TRBV28 with TRBJ1-6, with 9 positions matching TRBD1. The V gene end was trimmed by 1 base and the J gene end by 6 bases; junction bases not matched to a gene: 1. Germline CDR1 and CDR2: MDHEN and SYDVKM. The CDR3 sequence is 15 residues long. CDR3 sequence reads: CASSLYRGRNSPLHF. DNA for the CDR3: TGTGCCAGCAGTTTATACAGGGGGCGTAATTCACCCCTCCACTTT.

This clone has only a few counts. The V call is TRBV6-5, the J call TRBJ2-3; D possibly matches TRBD1 or TRBD2 (6 bases each). The length of the CDR3 is 15 residues. The germline gives CDR1 MNHEY, CDR2 SVGAGI. The ends were cut back, 6 bases at V and 0 bases at J, with 13 bases in the middle. CDR3 nucleotide sequence: TGTGCCAGCAGCACACAGGGACTCAGCACAGATACGCAGTATTTT. Translating gives CASSTQGLSTDTQYF.

CDR3 region: CASSPGSSGGQETQYF. The CDR3 region has the DNA TGCGCCAGCAGTCCTGGGTCTAGCGGGGGACAAGAGACCCAGTACTTC. The V and J genes are TRBV5-1 and TRBJ2-5; 10 bases map to TRBD2. Germline V gene data show CDR1 as SGHRS and CDR2 as YFSETQ. This CDR3 comprises 16 residues. V gave up 5 bases and J gave up 2 bases; unmatched junction bases: 9.

In its sample, this clone was seen a few times. The chain employs TRBV4-2 and TRBJ2-7, with TRBD2 identical over 7 bases. V shed 3 bases and J 0 bases; nucleotides not matched to a gene: 2. The CDR3 is made up of 14 amino acids. Germline V CDR1 and CDR2: LGHNA, YNFKEQ. DNA for the CDR3: TGTGCCAGCAGCCAGGGGAGGGGCTCCTACGAGCAGTACTTC. This sequence encodes CASSQGRGSYEQYF.

This clone was counted only a few times. V usage is TRBV28 and J usage is TRBJ2-5; TRBD1 agrees at 7 bases. Germline loops: CDR1 MDHEN, CDR2 SYDVKM. Trimming took 8 bases from V and 2 from J; bases not matched to a gene: 5. CDR3 length: 13 amino acids. This chain's CDR3 is CASAQGIQETQYF. The CDR3 DNA follows: TGTGCCAGCGCACAGGGGATACAAGAGACCCAGTACTTC.

This clone appeared a few times. The rearrangement uses TRBV29-1 and TRBJ2-2; TRBD2 might be the D (5 bases). The CDR3 has 14 amino acids. CDR1 SQVTM and CDR2 ANQGSEA come from the germline V gene. V was pared by 8 bases and J by 0 bases, with 13 bases between. The CDR3 spells CSTRGLTNTGELFF. The CDR3 DNA reads TGCAGCACTCGAGGGCTGACGAACACCGGGGAGCTGTTTTTT.

At least ten counts were recorded for this clone. The chain uses TRBV7-9 and TRBJ2-3; TRBD2 matches at 9 bases. CDR1 is SEHNR, CDR2 FQNEAQ, per germline (reference sequence). The V and J ends lost 2 bases and 4 bases, in that order; junction bases with no gene match: 4. This CDR3 has 15 residues. The CDR3 is CASSLKGLAADTQYF. Here the CDR3 DNA reads TGTGCCAGCAGCTTAAAGGGACTAGCTGCAGATACGCAGTATTTT.

This clone was seen a handful of times. The chain carries TRBV10-3 and TRBJ2-7, with 7 nucleotides matching TRBD1. CDR3 length: 14 amino acids. The junction had 7 bases not matched to a gene; V was cut back by 6 bases and J by 2 bases. Germline lookup yields CDR1 ENHRY and CDR2 SYGVKD. This chain's CDR3 is CAIRGTGVTYEQYF. The CDR3 nucleotides read TGTGCCATCAGGGGCACAGGGGTTACCTACGAGCAGTACTTC.

The chain couples TRBV7-7 to TRBJ1-4; possibly TRBD1 for D (5 bases). There are 14 residues in the CDR3. CDR1 and CDR2 from the germline V gene are SSHAT and FNYEAQ (reference sequence). Trimming took off 3 bases at V and 5 bases at J, with 10 bases between the two ends. CDR3 coding DNA: TGTGCCAGCAGCTTCTCACAGGAAAATGAAAAACTGTTTTTT. Translation: CASSFSQENEKLFF.

The chain is built from TRBV28 and TRBJ2-7, with D perhaps being TRBD1 or TRBD2 (5 bases each). V gave up 3 bases and J gave up 2 bases, with 14 bases separating them. There are 15 residues in the CDR3. CDR1 is MDHEN, CDR2 SYDVKM, per germline. CDR3 protein: CASSFEGIRAYEQYF. Written as DNA, the CDR3 is TGTGCCAGCAGTTTTGAGGGGATTAGGGCCTACGAGCAGTACTTC.

This clone was counted only a few times. The chain employs TRBV2 and TRBJ2-7; no clear D. Trimming took off 6 bases at V and 1 base at J, with 7 bases between the two ends. The CDR3 has 12 residues. CDR1 and CDR2 (germline): SNHLY, FYNNEI. CDR3 sequence (DNA): TGTGCCAGCAGCCTCATTTCCTACGAGCAGTACTTC. It specifies CASSLISYEQYF.

The V gene is TRBV9, the J gene TRBJ2-2; TRBD1 is a possible D gene (6 bases). V dropped 0 bases and J dropped 0 bases, with 9 bases sitting between them. This CDR3 contains 16 residues. Germline lookup yields CDR1 SGDLS and CDR2 YYNGEE. The CDR3 region has the DNA TGTGCCAGCAGCGTAGAACAGGGAGCGAACACCGGGGAGCTGTTTTTT. Protein product: CASSVEQGANTGELFF. The entire variable domain, with the rest obtained from reference TRBV9 and TRBJ2-2, is as follows: DSGVTQTPKHLITATGQRVTLRCSPRSGDLSVYWYQQSLDQGLQFLIQYYNGEERAKGNILERFSAQQFPDLHSELNLSSLELGDSALYFCASSVEQGANTGELFFGEGSRLTVL.

Only a few counts were recorded for this clone. V gene TRBV5-1 combines with J gene TRBJ2-4; 9 positions match TRBD1. V shed 0 bases, J shed 0 bases, and the junction held 16 bases outside the gene matches. CDR1 is SGHRS and CDR2 is YFSETQ in the germline V gene. CDR3 size: 21 residues. The CDR3 spells CASSLALSRDRVPLAKNIQYF. The DNA for the CDR3 is TGCGCCAGCAGCTTGGCCCTCTCCCGGGACAGGGTCCCCCTAGCCAAAAACATTCAGTACTTC.